The entry that follows covers one TCR beta chain sequence. From germline, CDR1 is SGHRS and CDR2 YFSETQ. There are 16 residues in the CDR3. V gave up 1 base and J gave up 4 bases, with 14 bases separating them. As handled by the study authors: Counts of nucleated cells, estimated from reference gene primer amplification, were obtained. Measured with immunoSEQ multiplex PCR; TCRdb has only the in-frame clones, and not every one. Clone size and V and J calls were adopted from that table, with D and trimming inferred from the DNA. Of 210,000 or so clones listed, approximately 83% are singletons. The sample originates from a study of blood T cell repertoires in COVID-19. Study as a whole: Samples taken during acute and convalescent COVID-19 were collected in the United States, Italy and Spain.

Sequenced sample: peripheral blood. The rearrangement uses TRBV5-1 and TRBJ2-2, with no clear D. The clonotype was recovered from a woman aged 25-40 years with COVID-19, enrolled during active disease. The CDR3 bases are TGCGCCAGCAGCTTGAGGAGACCGCCGGGCACCGGGGAGCTGTTTTTT. Translated, it gives CASSLRRPPGTGELFF.